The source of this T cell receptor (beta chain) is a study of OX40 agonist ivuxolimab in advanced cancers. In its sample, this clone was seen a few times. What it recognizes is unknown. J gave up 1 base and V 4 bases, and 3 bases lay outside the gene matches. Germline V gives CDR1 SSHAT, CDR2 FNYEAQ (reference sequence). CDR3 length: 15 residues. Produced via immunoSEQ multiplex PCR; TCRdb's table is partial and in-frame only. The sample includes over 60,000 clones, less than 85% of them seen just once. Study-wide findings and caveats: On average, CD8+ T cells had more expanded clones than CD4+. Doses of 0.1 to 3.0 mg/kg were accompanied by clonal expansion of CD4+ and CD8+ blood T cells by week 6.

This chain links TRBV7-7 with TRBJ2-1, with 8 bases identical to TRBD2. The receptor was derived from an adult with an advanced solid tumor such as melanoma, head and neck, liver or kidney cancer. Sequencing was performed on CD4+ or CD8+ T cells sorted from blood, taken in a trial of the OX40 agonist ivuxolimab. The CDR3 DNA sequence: TGTGCCAGCAGCTCCAGCGGGGGTTCCTACAATGAGCAGTTCTTC. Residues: CASSSSGGSYNEQFF.